The T cell receptor (beta chain) under discussion was sequenced for a study of patients with pleural tuberculosis. CDR3 length: 14 residues. With 6 bases removed from V and 2 bases from J, the gap between germline ends came to 11 bases. Germline CDR1 LNHDA, CDR2 SQIVND (reference sequence). This clonotype was detected ten times or more. TCRdb re-called the reads with MiXCR, one entry per CDR3 protein. The table lists 29,000 or so distinct CDR3 sequences, 15% to 20% of them singletons. The sequencing input was peripheral blood. The TCR sequence derives from a human donor with pleural tuberculosis. The chain employs TRBV19 and TRBJ1-5; D not certain. The CDR3 here is CASSSGIGNQPQHF. In DNA, the CDR3 is TGTGCCAGTAGCTCGGGAATCGGCAATCAGCCCCAGCATTTT.